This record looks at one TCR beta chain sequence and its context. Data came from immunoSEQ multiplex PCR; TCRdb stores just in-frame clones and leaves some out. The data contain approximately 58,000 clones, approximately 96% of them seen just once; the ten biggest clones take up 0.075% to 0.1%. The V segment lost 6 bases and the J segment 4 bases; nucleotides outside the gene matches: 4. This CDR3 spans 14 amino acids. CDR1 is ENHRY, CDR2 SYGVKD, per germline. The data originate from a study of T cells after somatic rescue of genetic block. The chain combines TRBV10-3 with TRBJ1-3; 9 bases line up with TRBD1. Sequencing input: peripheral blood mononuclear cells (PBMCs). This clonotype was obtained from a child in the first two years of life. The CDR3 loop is CAIRGTGSGNTIYF. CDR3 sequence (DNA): TGTGCCATCAGGGGGACAGGGTCCGGAAACACCATATATTTT.